Shown below are 8 T cell receptor beta chains from a single sample sequenced in a study of OX40 agonist ivuxolimab in advanced cancers. The protocol was immunoSEQ multiplex PCR, while the TCRdb copy is restricted to in-frame clones and leaves out a portion. The data hold 65,000 to 75,000 clones, with around 83% observed a single time. Sequences were derived from CD4+ or CD8+ T cells sorted from blood, sampled in a trial of the OX40 agonist ivuxolimab. These TCRs come from an adult with an advanced solid tumor such as melanoma, head and neck, liver or kidney cancer.

V is TRBV5-1 and J is TRBJ2-5; no clear D. This CDR3 spans 12 amino acids. V was pared by 3 bases and J by 5 bases, with 8 bases between. Looked up from germline, CDR1 is SGHRS and CDR2 is YFSETQ. The CDR3 reads CASSSMGETQYF. The CDR3 coding sequence is TGCGCCAGCAGCTCCATGGGGGAGACCCAGTACTTC.

This sequence joins TRBV5-6 and TRBJ2-6; the D is unclear. The CDR3 length is 12 residues. CDR1 is SGHDT, CDR2 YYEEEE, per germline. V lost 2 bases and J 3 bases, leaving 0 bases between the germline ends. CDR3 bases: TGTGCCAGCAGCTTTGGGGCCAACGTCCTGACTTTC. This sequence encodes CASSFGANVLTF. The variable domain in full, with the rest retrieved from reference TRBV5-6 and TRBJ2-6, is DAGVTQSPTHLIKTRGQQVTLRCSPKSGHDTVSWYQQALGQGPQFIFQYYEEEERQRGNFPDRFSGHQFPNYSSELNVNALLLGDSALYLCASSFGANVLTFGAGSRLTVL.

The chain recombines TRBV27 with TRBJ2-7; TRBD2 aligns across 7 bases. The CDR3 extends over 14 amino acids. The V gene end was trimmed by 8 bases and the J gene end by 4 bases; junction bases not matched to a gene: 11. Germline V gene sequence: CDR1 MNHEY, CDR2 SMNVEV (reference sequence). The CDR3 region is CASARLANRYEQYF. The CDR3 nucleotides read TGTGCCAGCGCGAGACTAGCCAATCGATACGAGCAGTACTTC.

The V gene is TRBV5-4, the J gene TRBJ2-5; weak D call: TRBD1 (6 bases). This CDR3 is 14 amino acids long. V was trimmed by 4 bases and J by 1 base, leaving 11 bases between them. Germline V CDR1 and CDR2: SGHNT, YYREEE (reference sequence). The CDR3 DNA reads TGTGCCAGCAGCGGCGCGACAGGCCAAGAGACCCAGTACTTC. It translates to CASSGATGQETQYF.

The V call is TRBV7-8, the J call TRBJ2-5; 9 nucleotides agree with TRBD2. This CDR3 spans 15 amino acids. Unmatched junction bases numbered 9, after V lost 5 bases and J lost 5 bases. Germline CDR1 reads SGHVS; CDR2 reads FQNEAQ. The CDR3 loop is CASSGHSGREETQYF. CDR3 DNA sequence: TGTGCCAGCAGCGGGCATAGCGGGAGAGAGGAGACCCAGTACTTC.

The V and J genes are TRBV29-1 and TRBJ1-2, with 8 bases lining up with TRBD1. V shed 7 bases and J 3 bases; nucleotides not matched to a gene: 7. The CDR3 consists of 13 residues. Germline V gene data show CDR1 as SQVTM and CDR2 as ANQGSEA. CDR3 nucleotides: TGCAGCGCCGGACAGGGAATAGACTATGGCTACACCTTC. Translating gives CSAGQGIDYGYTF.

Only one count was recorded for this clone. The chain has TRBV6-1 and TRBJ2-5; D may be TRBD1 (6 bases). V lost 7 bases and J lost 0, with 15 bases in between. The germline CDR1 and CDR2 sequences are MNHNS and SASEGT. The CDR3 runs 15 residues. In DNA, the CDR3 is TGTGCCAGCAACTGGCAGGGGCACGACCAAGAGACCCAGTACTTC. This sequence encodes CASNWQGHDQETQYF.

V is TRBV28 and J is TRBJ2-7, with 7 bases identical to TRBD1. The CDR3 runs 14 residues. Germline V CDR1 and CDR2: MDHEN, SYDVKM. With 5 bases clipped from V and 5 bases from J, the junction kept 9 bases outside the gene matches. The CDR3 nucleotides read TGTGCCAGCAGTAAGACAGGGAAGAAGGACGAGCAGTACTTC. Its translation: CASSKTGKKDEQYF.